Below, one T cell receptor beta chain is given with its context. Its antigen is unknown. Assay used: immunoSEQ multiplex PCR; TCRdb lists only in-frame clones, some missing. The repertoire holds hundreds of thousands of clones, with roughly 90% as singletons. This specimen comes from a study of Ad26.COV2.S vaccination and SARS-CoV-2 variants. Study context: Intramuscularly, Ad26.COV2.S was given either once or twice, 56 days apart.

The CDR3 consists of 15 residues. Germline CDR1 MNHEY, CDR2 SVGEGT. Germline trimming cut 4 bases from V and 0 bases from J; bases unmatched to any gene: 3. Findings of the study overall: Vaccinees displayed broader spike-specific TCR repertoires than placebo recipients. Breadth and depth estimates from TCRs may understate total T cell responses. Placebo and vaccine recipients had non-spike TCR breadth that was similar.

Treatment given: around 19 received Ad26.COV2.S at low or high dose, single or two shots; roughly 5 received placebo; per-sample allocation not given. The study sampled participants on day 63 after the first vaccine or placebo injection. Sample: peripheral blood, taken in a trial of Ad26.COV2.S vaccine versus placebo. The chain links TRBV6-2 or TRBV6-3 to TRBJ1-3; 7 nucleotides agree with TRBD1. This receptor was identified in a person between 18 and 59 years old who received the Ad26.COV2.S COVID-19 vaccine or a placebo. The CDR3, as DNA: TGTGCCAGCAGTTCAGGGACAGTCTCTGGAAACACCATATATTTT. This translates into CASSSGTVSGNTIYF.